Listed here are 6 T cell receptor beta chains from one sample, sequenced in a study of T cell responses to AZD1222 COVID-19 vaccine. TCRdb keeps only in-frame clones here, not all; method: immunoSEQ multiplex PCR. The data contain over 130,000 clones, roughly 90% of them seen just once; the ten biggest clones take up 3% to 3.5%. The sequencing here drew on peripheral blood, taken 28 days after the second AZD1222 dose. The source of these receptors is an adult who received the AZD1222 COVID-19 vaccine.

The rearrangement links TRBV4-2 to TRBJ1-2; tentative D call: TRBD1 (5 bases). Germline V gene sequence: CDR1 LGHNA, CDR2 YNFKEQ. Deletions cut 0 bases from V and 6 bases from J, with 11 bases between. The length of the CDR3 is 14 residues. CDR3 nucleotides: TGTGCCAGCAGCCAAGAGGAGGGACGGGATGGCTACACCTTC. It yields the protein CASSQEEGRDGYTF.

CDR3 DNA sequence: TGTGCCAGCAGCCCAGGGGGCGCCTTGAACACTGAAGCTTTCTTT. It codes for CASSPGGALNTEAFF. The V gene is TRBV11-3, the J gene TRBJ1-1; 8 bases are shared with TRBD1. J was trimmed by 0 bases and V by 5 bases; bases with no gene match: 5. The CDR3 length is 15 residues. The V gene's germline CDR1 is SGHNT and CDR2 YENEEA.

This clone is medium-sized by share. CDR3 amino acids: CASSFGREGPREQYF. CDR3 coding DNA: TGTGCCAGCAGCTTTGGGCGGGAGGGCCCAAGAGAGCAGTACTTC. This rearrangement joins TRBV11-2 to TRBJ2-7; 9 positions match TRBD2. CDR1 is SGHAT, CDR2 FQNNGV, per germline. This CDR3 spans 15 amino acids. V lost 3 bases to trimming and J lost 7 bases; unmatched junction nucleotides: 10.

This chain links TRBV9 with TRBJ2-7; 7 positions match TRBD1. CDR1 and CDR2 (germline): SGDLS, YYNGEE. V dropped 4 bases and J dropped 0; count of bases not matched to a gene: 7. The CDR3 is made up of 15 amino acids. The CDR3 spells CASSLGTAGSYEQYF. The CDR3 DNA is TGTGCCAGCAGCCTCGGGACAGCCGGCTCCTACGAGCAGTACTTC.

The rearrangement joins TRBV3-1 (or the pseudogene TRBV3-2) to TRBJ1-2; no reliable D call. The CDR3 is 13 residues long. Germline V gene lookup returns CDR1 LGHDT and CDR2 YNNKEL (reference sequence). V was clipped by 4 bases and J by 8 bases, with 14 bases between them. The CDR3 coding sequence is TGTGCCAGCAGCCGCGACGGGGAGCACGGCTACACCTTC. Translated: CASSRDGEHGYTF.

The rearrangement joins TRBV2 to TRBJ2-1, with TRBD2 matching 8 bases. The length of the CDR3 is 15 residues. Looked up from germline, CDR1 is SNHLY and CDR2 is FYNNEI. The V and J ends lost 2 bases and 8 bases, in that order; junction bases with no gene match: 8. This CDR3 is CASSETGLVIDEQFF. The CDR3 DNA follows: TGTGCCAGCAGTGAAACGGGACTAGTGATCGATGAGCAGTTCTTC.